This T cell receptor beta chain was recovered during a study of blood T cell repertoires in COVID-19. Deletions cut 8 bases from V and 4 bases from J, with 20 bases between. This CDR3 is 15 amino acids long. Germline V gene data show CDR1 as SEHNR and CDR2 as FQNEAQ (reference sequence). Data came from immunoSEQ multiplex PCR; TCRdb stores just in-frame clones and leaves some out. The data show approximately 250,000 clones, with about 90% seen just once and over 4% held by the top ten. This chain connects TRBV7-9 to TRBJ1-2, with D perhaps matching TRBD1 (6 bases). The clonotype comes from a woman aged 30 to 39 with acute COVID-19. The sequencing sample was made of PBMCs or T cells enriched from blood (not recorded which). The CDR3 here is CASGRGQLDFYGYTF. The CDR3 DNA follows: TGTGCCAGCGGGCGGGGGCAGTTGGATTTCTATGGCTACACCTTC.